The 3 T cell receptor beta chains listed next were all sequenced from one sample in a study of tumor-infiltrating lymphocytes in primary liver carcinoma. The input was 450 to 550 ng total RNA; TCR beta cDNA was made from it with a constant-region primer. Slightly modified ARM-PCR with three nested multiplex PCR rounds yielded TCR beta libraries. The first two PCR rounds, roughly 9 cycles each, used TRBV1-TRBV30 forward primers and a C-beta reverse primer. Via MiXCR, TCRdb re-called the multiplex PCR reads, giving one row per CDR3 protein. The sample has 55,000 to 70,000 distinct CDR3 sequences, just over 70% seen once; the top ten hold roughly 60%. The study co-extracted DNA and RNA from about 20-30 mg of unsorted bulk tissue. Sequencing was performed on liver tumor tissue from sampling region 2. Indicated subset: tumor region T2, inferior pole. These receptors were obtained from a middle-aged man with primary liver carcinoma and hepatitis B virus infection.

This sequence joins TRBV2 and TRBJ2-1, with D perhaps matching TRBD2 (6 bases). Trimming pared 4 bases from V and 7 bases from J, leaving 23 bases between. CDR1 is SNHLY and CDR2 is FYNNEI in the germline V gene. This CDR3 is built from 17 residues. In nucleotides, the CDR3 is TGTGCCAGCAGTGCAACGGGCGGGACCCTACTGGATAATGAGCAGTTCTTC. Residues: CASSATGGTLLDNEQFF.

The chain carries TRBV28 and TRBJ2-3; D is unresolved. Trimming pared 5 bases from V and 3 bases from J, leaving 12 bases between. The length of the CDR3 is 14 residues. Germline V lookup: CDR1 MDHEN, CDR2 SYDVKM. This CDR3 is CASSPSPGTDTQYF. The DNA for the CDR3 is TGTGCCAGCAGTCCCTCCCCCGGAACAGATACGCAGTATTTT.

Regarding this clonotype: At one end the junction does not follow the germline gene, possibly because of a read error. J is TRBJ2-1 and V is TRBV12-3 or TRBV12-4; 8 nucleotides agree with TRBD2. There are 15 residues in the CDR3. CDR3 sequence: CDSNLTGGPANEQFF. The CDR3 DNA reads TGTGACAGCAATCTTACGGGAGGGCCCGCAAATGAGCAGTTCTTC.